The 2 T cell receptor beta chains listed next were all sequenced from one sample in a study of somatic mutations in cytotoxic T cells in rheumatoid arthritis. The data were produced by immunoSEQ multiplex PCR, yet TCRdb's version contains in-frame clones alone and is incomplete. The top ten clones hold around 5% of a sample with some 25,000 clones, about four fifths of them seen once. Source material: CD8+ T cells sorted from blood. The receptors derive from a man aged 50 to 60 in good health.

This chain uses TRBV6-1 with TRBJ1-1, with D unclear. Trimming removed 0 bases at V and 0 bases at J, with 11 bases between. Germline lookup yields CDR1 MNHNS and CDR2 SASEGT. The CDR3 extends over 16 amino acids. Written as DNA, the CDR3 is TGTGCCAGCAGTGAAGCGCGAGAGATCATGAACACTGAAGCTTTCTTT. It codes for CASSEAREIMNTEAFF.

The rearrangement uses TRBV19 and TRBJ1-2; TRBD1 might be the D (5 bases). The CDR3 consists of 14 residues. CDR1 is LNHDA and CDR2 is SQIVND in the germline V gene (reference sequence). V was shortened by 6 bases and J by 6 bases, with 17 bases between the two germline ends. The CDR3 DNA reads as TGTGCCAGTAGGCCTCAGGGCCCTAGAGATGGCTACACCTTC. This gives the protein CASRPQGPRDGYTF.